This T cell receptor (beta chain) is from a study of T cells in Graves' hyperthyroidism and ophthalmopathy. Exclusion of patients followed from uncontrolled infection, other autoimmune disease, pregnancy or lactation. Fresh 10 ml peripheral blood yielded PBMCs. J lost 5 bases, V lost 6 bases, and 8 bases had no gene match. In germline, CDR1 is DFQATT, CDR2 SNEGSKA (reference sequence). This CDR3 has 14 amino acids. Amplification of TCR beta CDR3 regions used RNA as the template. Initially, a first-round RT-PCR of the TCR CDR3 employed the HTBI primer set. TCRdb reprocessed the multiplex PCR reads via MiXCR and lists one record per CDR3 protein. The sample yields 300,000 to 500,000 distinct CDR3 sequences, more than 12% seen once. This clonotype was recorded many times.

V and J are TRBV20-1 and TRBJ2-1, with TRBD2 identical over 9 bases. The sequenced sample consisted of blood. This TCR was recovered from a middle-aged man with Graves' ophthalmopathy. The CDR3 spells CSASGTSTHNEQFF. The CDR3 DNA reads TGCAGTGCCTCCGGGACTAGCACCCACAATGAGCAGTTCTTC.